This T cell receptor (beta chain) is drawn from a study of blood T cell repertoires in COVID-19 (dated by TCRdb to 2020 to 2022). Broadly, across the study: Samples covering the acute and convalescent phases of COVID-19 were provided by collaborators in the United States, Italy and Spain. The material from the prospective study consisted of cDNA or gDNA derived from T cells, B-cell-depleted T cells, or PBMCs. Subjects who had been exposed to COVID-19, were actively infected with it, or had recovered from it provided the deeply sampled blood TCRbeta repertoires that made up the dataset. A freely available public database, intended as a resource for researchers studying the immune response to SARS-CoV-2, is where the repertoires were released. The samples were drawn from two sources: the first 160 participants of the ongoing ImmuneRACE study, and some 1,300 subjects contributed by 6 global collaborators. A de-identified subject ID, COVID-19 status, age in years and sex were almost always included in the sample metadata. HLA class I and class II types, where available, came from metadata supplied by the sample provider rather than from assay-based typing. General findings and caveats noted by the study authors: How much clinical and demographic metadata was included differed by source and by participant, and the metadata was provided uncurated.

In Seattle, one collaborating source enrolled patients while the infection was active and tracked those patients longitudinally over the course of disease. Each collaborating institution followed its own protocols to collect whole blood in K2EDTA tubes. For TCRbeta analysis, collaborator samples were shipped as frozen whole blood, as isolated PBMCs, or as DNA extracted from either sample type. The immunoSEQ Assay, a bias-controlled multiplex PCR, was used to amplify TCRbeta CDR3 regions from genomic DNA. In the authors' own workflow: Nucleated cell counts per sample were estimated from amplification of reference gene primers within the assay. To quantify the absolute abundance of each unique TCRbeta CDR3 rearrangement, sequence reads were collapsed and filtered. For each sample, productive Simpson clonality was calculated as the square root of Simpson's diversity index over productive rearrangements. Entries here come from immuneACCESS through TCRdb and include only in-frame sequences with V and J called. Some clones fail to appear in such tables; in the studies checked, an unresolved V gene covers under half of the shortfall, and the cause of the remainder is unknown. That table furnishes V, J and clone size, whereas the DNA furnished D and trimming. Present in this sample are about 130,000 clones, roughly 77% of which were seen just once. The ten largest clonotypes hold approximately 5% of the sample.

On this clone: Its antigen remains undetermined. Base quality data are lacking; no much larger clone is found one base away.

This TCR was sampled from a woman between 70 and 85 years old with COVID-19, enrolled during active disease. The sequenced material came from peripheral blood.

The DNA sequence follows: TGTGCCAGTAAACCCGGACAGTCGGCTAACTATGGCTACACCTTC. It codes for CASKPGQSANYGYTF. The chain is encoded by TRBV19 joined to TRBJ1-2, with a tentative D gene TRBD1 over 6 matching bases. Inclusive of the bounding cysteine and phenylalanine, the CDR3 is 15 residues long. Just CDR3 DNA is preserved here, 45 bases in frame from base 1. CDR1 LNHDA and CDR2 SQIVND were looked up in the germline V gene (reference sequence). Cut back by 7 bases and 0 bases, the V and J ends lie 15 bases apart.